Below, 18 T cell receptor beta chains from the same sample are listed, as sequenced in a study of cytomegalovirus exposure and HLA in healthy donors (dated by TCRdb to 2016 to 2017). The library was made by the immunoSEQ multiplex PCR assay. A mixture of 60 forward primers for TCR Vbeta segments and 13 reverse primers for TCR Jbeta segments was used in the multiplex PCR. TCRdb obtained this table from immuneACCESS and retained in-frame rearrangements with V and J assigned. These tables miss some clones; where compared with another copy, unresolved V genes account for less than half of the shortfall, and the remainder is unexplained. The sample yields over 200,000 clones; approximately 82% were counted once. The biggest ten clones account for over 0.5% of the sample. Sequenced sample: PBMCs. The receptors derive from a woman aged 40 to 49 in good health and CMV-seronegative.

This clone was counted between two and nine times. The V gene is TRBV5-6, the J gene TRBJ1-5, with no clear D. V lost 4 bases and J lost 2, with 13 bases in between. Germline V CDR1 and CDR2: SGHDT, YYEEEE. The CDR3 extends over 15 amino acids. CDR3 residues: CASSPQRDGNQPQHF. Here the CDR3 DNA reads TGTGCCAGCAGCCCTCAGAGGGATGGCAATCAGCCCCAGCATTTT.

The CDR3 nucleotides are TGTGCCAGCAGCTCCCTAGCGGGGGGTGATACCTACGAGCAGTACTTC. Translation: CASSSLAGGDTYEQYF. This rearrangement joins TRBV7-6 to TRBJ2-7; 11 bases align to TRBD2. Germline CDR1 SGHVS, CDR2 FNYEAQ. The CDR3 loop spans 16 amino acids. The V segment lost 4 bases and the J segment 2 bases; nucleotides outside the gene matches: 7.

J is TRBJ2-1 and V is TRBV2; D perhaps matches TRBD2 (6 bases). CDR3 size: 17 residues. From germline, CDR1 is SNHLY and CDR2 FYNNEI. V lost 4 bases, J lost 3 bases, and 19 bases lay in between. The CDR3, as DNA: TGTGCCAGCAGTGGATCGGGACTGCCGACGTTCTACAATGAGCAGTTCTTC. This codes for CASSGSGLPTFYNEQFF.

This clone was seen only a few times. This chain joins TRBV2 and TRBJ1-2; D might be TRBD1 (5 bases). Germline assignment: CDR1 SNHLY and CDR2 FYNNEI. V dropped 6 bases and J dropped 8 bases, with 19 bases sitting between them. The CDR3 has 14 residues. This chain's CDR3 is CASRTERGSGGYTF. In DNA form, the CDR3 reads TGTGCCAGCAGGACCGAGCGGGGCAGTGGGGGCTACACCTTC.

The chain uses TRBV29-1 and TRBJ2-5, with TRBD2 identical over 7 bases. The J segment lost 5 bases and the V segment lost 7 bases, leaving 7 bases of the junction unmatched. Looked up from germline, CDR1 is SQVTM and CDR2 is ANQGSEA. The CDR3 is made up of 12 amino acids. CDR3 DNA sequence: TGCAGCGCACGGGACGGGGGGGAGACCCAGTACTTC. The encoded protein is CSARDGGETQYF.

V is TRBV7-2 and J is TRBJ1-5, with TRBD1 matching 7 bases. The germline V gene encodes CDR1 SGHTA and CDR2 FQGNSA. The CDR3 length is 14 residues. V shed 1 base, J shed 7 bases, and the junction held 4 bases outside the gene matches. The CDR3 nucleotides read TGTGCCAGCAGCTTAGGGGCAGGGGGACAGCCCCAGCATTTT. It yields the protein CASSLGAGGQPQHF.

The chain recombines TRBV5-1 with TRBJ1-1; a possible D gene is TRBD1 (6 bases). V gave up 0 bases and J gave up 7 bases, with 13 bases separating them. The CDR3 sequence is 14 residues long. From germline, CDR1 is SGHRS and CDR2 YFSETQ. CDR3 loop: CASSLEGGQLEAFF. The CDR3 DNA reads TGCGCCAGCAGCTTGGAAGGTGGACAGCTTGAAGCTTTCTTT.

DNA for the CDR3: TGTGCCAGCAGTTACGACAGGACTAACACTGAAGCTTTCTTT. As protein: CASSYDRTNTEAFF. The chain couples TRBV6-5 to TRBJ1-1, with D possibly matching TRBD1 (6 bases). V dropped 2 bases and J dropped 2 bases, with 9 bases sitting between them. Germline V CDR1 and CDR2: MNHEY, SVGAGI. The CDR3 totals 14 residues.

This clone was seen only a few times. CDR3 in amino acids: CASSLGGGRNTEAFF. CDR3 sequence (DNA): TGCGCCAGCAGCTTGGGGGGAGGGAGGAACACTGAAGCTTTCTTT. The chain combines TRBV5-1 with TRBJ1-1; D is undetermined. Germline-derived CDR1 and CDR2 are SGHRS and YFSETQ. V lost 0 bases and J lost 1, with 10 bases in between. There are 15 residues in the CDR3.

CDR3 region: CASSSPGTLNTEAFF. In nucleotides, the CDR3 is TGTGCCAGCAGTTCCCCCGGGACATTGAACACTGAAGCTTTCTTT. The chain uses TRBV6-6 and TRBJ1-1; tentative D call: TRBD1 (6 bases). The CDR3 spans 15 residues. The germline V and J ends were trimmed by 4 bases and 0 bases, with 12 bases remaining between them. Germline assignment: CDR1 MNHNY and CDR2 SVGAGI (reference sequence).

The chain has TRBV2 and TRBJ2-6; unclear D gene. CDR3 length: 14 residues. CDR1 SNHLY and CDR2 FYNNEI come from the germline V gene. V gave up 5 bases and J gave up 2 bases, with 7 bases separating them. The DNA for the CDR3 is TGTGCCAGCAGTTCTTACACTGGGGCCAACGTCCTGACTTTC. It translates to CASSSYTGANVLTF.

A few counts support this clone. An end of the junction differs from the germline gene, which may be a read error. The chain joins TRBV7-7 to TRBJ1-6; D is unresolved. The V gene's germline CDR1 is SSHAT and CDR2 FNYEAQ (reference sequence). The CDR3 sequence is 15 residues long. The CDR3 reads CASSLSRCRGPPLHF. The CDR3 nucleotides read TGTGCTAGCAGCTTATCAAGGTGTCGGGGTCCACCCCTCCACTTT.

The sample holds a few counts of this clone. This sequence joins TRBV19 and TRBJ2-5, with 10 bases matching TRBD1. The germline gives CDR1 LNHDA, CDR2 SQIVND (reference sequence). V lost 7 bases to trimming and J lost 4 bases; unmatched junction nucleotides: 6. This CDR3 is built from 14 residues. CDR3 DNA: TGTGCCAGTACCGCGACAGGGGGCGGAGAGACCCAGTACTTC. It yields the protein CASTATGGGETQYF.

The chain links TRBV6-1 to TRBJ2-1; D remains ambiguous. The germline CDR1 and CDR2 sequences are MNHNS and SASEGT. The CDR3 length is 13 residues. V shed 9 bases and J shed 1 base, with 10 bases lying between them. This chain's CDR3 is CASSHFSYNEQFF. CDR3 DNA sequence: TGTGCCAGTTCGCACTTTTCCTACAATGAGCAGTTCTTC.

This chain uses TRBV9 with TRBJ2-7, with 8 bases lining up with TRBD1. Trimming at V came to 3 bases and at J to 6 bases, leaving 11 bases not matched to a gene. Germline V gene data show CDR1 as SGDLS and CDR2 as YYNGEE. CDR3 length: 15 residues. Here the CDR3 DNA reads TGTGCCAGCAGCGCCTTTGCCGACAGGGGTGGCGAGCAGTACTTC. Translated: CASSAFADRGGEQYF.

This clone has more than one count but fewer than ten. At one end, the junction sequence differs from germline, possibly due to a read error. The chain recombines TRBV4-3 with TRBJ1-4; D call uncertain. The CDR3 is 16 residues long. CDR1 is LGHNA and CDR2 is YSLEER in the germline V gene. As DNA, the CDR3 is TGCGCCAGCAGGCAAGATTTGAGGGTTACTAATGAAAAACTGTTTTTT. This translates into CASRQDLRVTNEKLFF.

V is TRBV4-3 and J is TRBJ2-7, with TRBD2 matching over 7 bases. V trimming: 1 base; J trimming: 3 bases; junction bases outside the gene matches: 9. The CDR3 covers 16 residues. Germline CDR1 LGHNA, CDR2 YSLEER. The CDR3 protein is CASSQGLGGILYEQYF. DNA of the CDR3: TGCGCCAGCAGCCAAGGTTTGGGAGGGATTCTCTACGAGCAGTACTTC.

The chain recombines TRBV18 with TRBJ1-1, with 9 bases identical to TRBD1. CDR3 size: 16 residues. V gave up 4 bases and J gave up 0 bases; unmatched junction bases: 6. CDR1 is KGHSH and CDR2 is LQKENI in the germline V gene. Here the CDR3 reads CASSLRDRVMNTEAFF. In DNA form, the CDR3 reads TGTGCCAGCTCACTAAGGGACAGGGTCATGAACACTGAAGCTTTCTTT.